The 9 T cell receptor beta chains below come from one sample, sequenced in a study of spatial heterogeneity in lung cancer. Time point specified: sample taken at primary tumor resection. Unsorted whole RNA from tumor, nontumor lung or frozen PBMC underwent sequencing. TCRdb processed the 5' RACE reads anew with MiXCR; each CDR3 protein has one entry. This sample yields tens of thousands of distinct CDR3 sequences, of which approximately 12% are seen a single time; under 50% belongs to the top ten. Material: PBMCs, obtained at surgery. The receptors here all came from a male donor with early-stage non-small cell lung cancer.

The rearrangement uses TRBV30 and TRBJ1-1; 7 nucleotides match TRBD1. Germline V gene lookup returns CDR1 GTSNPN and CDR2 SVGIG (reference sequence). The V segment lost 3 bases and the J segment 4 bases; nucleotides outside the gene matches: 5. The CDR3 extends over 13 amino acids. CDR3 amino acids: CAWRQTGRTEAFF. CDR3 nucleotide sequence: TGTGCCTGGAGACAGACAGGGCGCACTGAAGCTTTCTTT.

The chain joins TRBV7-2 to TRBJ1-6; D unresolved. Trimming left V 0 bases short and J 6 bases short, with 6 bases between. Germline V gene sequence: CDR1 SGHTA, CDR2 FQGNSA. The CDR3 is made up of 14 amino acids. CDR3 sequence: CASSLASVNSPLHF. The CDR3 bases are TGTGCCAGCAGCTTAGCCTCTGTTAATTCACCCCTCCACTTT.

There are a few counts of this clonotype. The gene calls are TRBV9 and TRBJ2-1; D is ambiguous. The CDR3 consists of 16 residues. Trimming removed 3 bases at V and 0 bases at J, with 13 bases between. In germline, CDR1 is SGDLS, CDR2 YYNGEE. This CDR3 reads CASSATRASSYNEQFF. The CDR3 DNA is TGTGCCAGCAGCGCTACCCGGGCGAGCTCCTACAATGAGCAGTTCTTC.

This sequence joins TRBV15 and TRBJ2-3; 8 bases are shared with TRBD2. CDR1 and CDR2 (germline): LNHNV, YYDKDF (reference sequence). V lost 2 bases, J lost 2 bases, and 3 bases stayed unmatched. CDR3 length equals 15 residues. The CDR3 here is CATSRPAGVTDTQYF. The CDR3 bases are TGTGCCACCAGCAGACCAGCGGGAGTCACAGATACGCAGTATTTT.

This clonotype was counted at least ten times. This rearrangement joins TRBV29-1 to TRBJ1-2; possible D gene TRBD1, 6 bases. V gave up 3 bases and J gave up 6 bases, with 17 bases separating them. In germline, CDR1 is SQVTM, CDR2 ANQGSEA. This CDR3 is built from 14 residues. The CDR3 region is CSVERYGGADGYTF. The DNA for the CDR3 is TGCAGCGTTGAGAGATACGGGGGCGCGGATGGCTACACCTTC.

This clonotype was seen ten or more times. J is TRBJ2-3 and V is TRBV7-2, with no clear D. CDR1 and CDR2 from the germline V gene are SGHTA and FQGNSA. Trimming took off 0 bases at V and 5 bases at J, with 12 bases between the two ends. The CDR3 is made up of 15 amino acids. CDR3 sequence reads: CASSLAASRGDTQYF. The CDR3 DNA follows: TGTGCCAGCAGCTTAGCGGCCAGTAGAGGAGATACGCAGTATTTT.

This clonotype has a count of ten or more. This chain links TRBV11-1 with TRBJ1-1; D unclear. Deletions cut 2 bases from V and 2 bases from J, with 6 bases between. The CDR3 sequence is 13 residues long. Germline V CDR1 and CDR2: SGHAT, FQDESV (reference sequence). The CDR3 bases are TGTGCCAGCAGCTTAAACAGCAACACTGAAGCTTTCTTT. It yields the protein CASSLNSNTEAFF.

This clonotype has more than one count but fewer than ten. V is TRBV9 and J is TRBJ2-7, with 8 bases matching TRBD2. Germline assignment: CDR1 SGDLS and CDR2 YYNGEE. V lost 0 bases to trimming and J lost 2 bases; unmatched junction nucleotides: 1. This CDR3 is 14 amino acids long. The CDR3: CASSVDSGTYEQYF. The CDR3 DNA is TGTGCCAGCAGCGTAGATAGCGGGACCTACGAGCAGTACTTC.

This clonotype was observed a handful of times. The chain recombines TRBV7-8 with TRBJ1-4; D call uncertain. CDR1 and CDR2 (germline): SGHVS, FQNEAQ. The CDR3 is made up of 14 amino acids. Trimming took off 1 base at V and 9 bases at J, with 12 bases between the two ends. CDR3 protein: CASSLGHLGQKLFF. In nucleotides, the CDR3 is TGTGCCAGCAGCTTAGGACACTTAGGACAAAAACTGTTTTTT.